This record covers a single T cell receptor beta chain. The repertoire was sequenced with immunoSEQ multiplex PCR; TCRdb's copy has only in-frame clones and lacks some. The table lists around 250,000 clones, around 82% of them singletons, with around 9.2% in the top ten. The data derive from a study of blood T cell repertoires in COVID-19. The TCR originated in a human donor in a cohort sampled during active COVID-19. Specimen: peripheral blood.

The CDR3 protein is CASAGTSGGPSYNEQFF. The CDR3 region has the DNA TGTGCCAGCGCCGGGACTAGCGGGGGTCCCTCCTACAATGAGCAGTTCTTC. V usage is TRBV19 and J usage is TRBJ2-1; 14 nucleotides line up with TRBD2. The CDR3 length is 17 residues. Germline V gene lookup returns CDR1 LNHDA and CDR2 SQIVND (reference sequence). Trimming removed 9 bases from V and 0 bases from J; junction bases left unmatched: 7.